What follows is one T cell receptor beta chain and its context. Antigen: not known. An end of the junction does not agree with germline; a read error may underlie this. The data originate from a study of tumor and adjacent non-tumor tissue in lung cancer. Study background: Patients were aged roughly 30 to 76, 9 to 10 men and about five women, stage I to III. Study results and caveats: Tumor repertoires had a smaller top 100 clone share than normal lung. TCR diversity was significantly greater in tumor than normal lung tissue. Shorter survival was associated with higher TCR diversity in tumors.

TCRbeta libraries were built with three rounds of nested PCR, modified from ARM-PCR. MiXCR, applied by TCRdb to the multiplex PCR reads, yields one record per CDR3 protein. This sample has 70,000 to 90,000 distinct CDR3 sequences, with 65% to 85% found just once. The template was RNA from unsorted bulk tissue. The normal lung tissue was taken more than 3 cm from the tumor edge. Looked up from germline, CDR1 is SGHAT and CDR2 is FQNNGV. This CDR3 is 16 amino acids long. The specimen was distant non-tumor lung tissue. The source of this sequence is a man aged 55 to 70 with non-small cell lung cancer. This chain links TRBV11-2 with TRBJ2-5; TRBD2 is a possible D gene (7 bases). CDR3 protein: CARSSTMGGPKVTHYF. CDR3 nucleotides: TGTGCCAGGAGCTCCACAATGGGGGGGCCAAAGGTGACCCACTACTTC.